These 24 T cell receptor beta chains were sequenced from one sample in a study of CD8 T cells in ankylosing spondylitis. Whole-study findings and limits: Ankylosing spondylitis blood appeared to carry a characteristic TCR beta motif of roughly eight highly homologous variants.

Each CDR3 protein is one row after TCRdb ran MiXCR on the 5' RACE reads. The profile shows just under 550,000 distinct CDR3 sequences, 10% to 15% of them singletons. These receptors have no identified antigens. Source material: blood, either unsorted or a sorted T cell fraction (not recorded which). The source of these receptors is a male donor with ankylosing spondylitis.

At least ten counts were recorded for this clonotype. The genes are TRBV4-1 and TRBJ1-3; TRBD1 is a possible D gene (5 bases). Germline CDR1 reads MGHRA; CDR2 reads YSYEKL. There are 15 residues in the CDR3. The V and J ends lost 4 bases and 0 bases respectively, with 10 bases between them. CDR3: CASSLTDTSGNTIYF. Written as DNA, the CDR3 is TGCGCCAGCAGCCTCACGGACACCTCTGGAAACACCATATATTTT.

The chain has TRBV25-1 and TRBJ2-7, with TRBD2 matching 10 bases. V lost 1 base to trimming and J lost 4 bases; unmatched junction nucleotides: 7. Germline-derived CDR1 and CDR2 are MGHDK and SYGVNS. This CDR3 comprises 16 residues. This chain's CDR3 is CASSESLAGVSYEQYV. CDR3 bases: TGTGCCAGCAGTGAATCCCTAGCGGGAGTATCGTACGAGCAGTACGTC.

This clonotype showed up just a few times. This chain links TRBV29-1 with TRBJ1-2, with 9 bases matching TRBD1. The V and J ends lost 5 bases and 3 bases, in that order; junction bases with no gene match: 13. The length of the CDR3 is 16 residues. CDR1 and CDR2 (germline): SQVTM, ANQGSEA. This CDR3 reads CSVRLITGGVDYGYTF. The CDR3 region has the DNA TGCAGCGTTCGACTTATTACAGGGGGCGTAGACTATGGCTACACCTTC.

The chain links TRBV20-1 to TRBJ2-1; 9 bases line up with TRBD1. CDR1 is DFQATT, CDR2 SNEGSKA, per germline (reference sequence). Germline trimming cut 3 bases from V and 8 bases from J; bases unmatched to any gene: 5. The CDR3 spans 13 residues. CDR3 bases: TGCAGTGCTAGTACAGGGGGCAAGGATGAGCAGTTCTTC. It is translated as CSASTGGKDEQFF.

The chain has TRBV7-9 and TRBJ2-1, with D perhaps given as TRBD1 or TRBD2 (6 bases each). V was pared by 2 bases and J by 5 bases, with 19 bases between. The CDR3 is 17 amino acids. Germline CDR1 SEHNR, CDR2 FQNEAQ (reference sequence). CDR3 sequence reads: CASSLLGAVAEDNEQFF. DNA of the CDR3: TGTGCCAGCAGCTTATTGGGGGCGGTAGCGGAGGACAATGAGCAGTTCTTC.

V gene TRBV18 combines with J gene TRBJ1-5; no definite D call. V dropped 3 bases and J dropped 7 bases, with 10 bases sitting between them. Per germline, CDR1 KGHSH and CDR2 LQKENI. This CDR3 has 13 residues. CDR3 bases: TGTGCCAGCTCACCTGGACCGCCGCAGCCCCAGCATTTT. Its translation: CASSPGPPQPQHF.

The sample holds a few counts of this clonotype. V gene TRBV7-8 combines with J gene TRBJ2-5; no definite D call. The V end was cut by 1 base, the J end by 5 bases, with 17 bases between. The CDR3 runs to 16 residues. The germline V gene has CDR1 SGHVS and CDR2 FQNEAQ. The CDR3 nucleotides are TGTGCCAGCAGCTTAGGTATTTTGAGACTTGGTGAGACCCAGTACTTC. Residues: CASSLGILRLGETQYF.

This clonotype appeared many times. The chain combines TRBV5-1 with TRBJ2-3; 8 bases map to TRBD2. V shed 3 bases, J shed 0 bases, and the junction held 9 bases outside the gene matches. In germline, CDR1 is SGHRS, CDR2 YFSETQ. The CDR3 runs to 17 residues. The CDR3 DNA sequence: TGCGCCAGCAGCTCTGCCCTAGCGGGTAAGAGCACAGATACGCAGTATTTT. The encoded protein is CASSSALAGKSTDTQYF. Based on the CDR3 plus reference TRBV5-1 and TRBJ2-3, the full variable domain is KAGVTQTPRYLIKTRGQQVTLSCSPISGHRSVSWYQQTPGQGLQFLFEYFSETQRNKGNFPGRFSGRQFSNSRSEMNVSTLELGDSALYLCASSSALAGKSTDTQYFGPGTRLTVL.

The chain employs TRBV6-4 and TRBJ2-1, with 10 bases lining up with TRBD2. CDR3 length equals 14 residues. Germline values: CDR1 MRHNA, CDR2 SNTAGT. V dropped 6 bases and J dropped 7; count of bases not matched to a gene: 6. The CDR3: CASRVTSGLNEQFF. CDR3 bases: TGTGCCAGCAGAGTGACTAGCGGGCTGAATGAGCAGTTCTTC.

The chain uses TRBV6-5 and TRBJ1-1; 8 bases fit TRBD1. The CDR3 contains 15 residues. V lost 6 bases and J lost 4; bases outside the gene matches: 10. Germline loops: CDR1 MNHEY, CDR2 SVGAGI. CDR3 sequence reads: CASRYKRQGTTEAFF. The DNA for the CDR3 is TGTGCCAGCAGGTACAAAAGACAGGGGACCACTGAAGCTTTCTTT.

CDR3 nucleotides: TGTGCCAGCAGCTTGGCTATTGGTGAGCAGTTCTTC. As protein: CASSLAIGEQFF. The J gene is TRBJ2-1, the V gene TRBV5-5; D ambiguous. Trimming stripped 0 bases from V and 9 bases from J, with 7 bases between. The germline V gene has CDR1 SGHKS and CDR2 YYEKEE (reference sequence). The CDR3 covers 12 residues.

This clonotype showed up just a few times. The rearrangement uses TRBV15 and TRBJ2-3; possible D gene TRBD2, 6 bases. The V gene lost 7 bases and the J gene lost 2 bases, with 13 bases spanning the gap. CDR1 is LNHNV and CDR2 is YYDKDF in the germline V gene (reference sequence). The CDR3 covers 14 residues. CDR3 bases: TGTGCCACCACCGGAGGGACCACCACAGATACGCAGTATTTT. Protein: CATTGGTTTDTQYF.

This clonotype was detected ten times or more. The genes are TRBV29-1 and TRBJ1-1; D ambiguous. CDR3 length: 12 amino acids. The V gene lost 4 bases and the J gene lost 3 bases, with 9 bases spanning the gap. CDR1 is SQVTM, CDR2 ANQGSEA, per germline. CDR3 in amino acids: CSVAAGYTEAFF. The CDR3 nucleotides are TGCAGCGTTGCGGCCGGGTACACTGAAGCTTTCTTT.

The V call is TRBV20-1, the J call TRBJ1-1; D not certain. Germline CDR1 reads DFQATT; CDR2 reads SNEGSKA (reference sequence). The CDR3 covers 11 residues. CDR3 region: CSPRVIPEAFF. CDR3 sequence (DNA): TGCAGCCCGAGGGTGATTCCTGAAGCTTTCTTT.

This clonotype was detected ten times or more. The CDR3 here is CATSDPSTGANQPQHF. Written as DNA, the CDR3 is TGTGCCACCAGTGATCCCTCGACAGGGGCGAATCAGCCCCAGCATTTT. This chain links TRBV24-1 with TRBJ1-5; the match to TRBD1 covers 8 bases. Unmatched junction bases numbered 7, after V lost 3 bases and J lost 4 bases. The CDR3 runs 16 residues. Per germline, CDR1 KGHDR and CDR2 SFDVKD.

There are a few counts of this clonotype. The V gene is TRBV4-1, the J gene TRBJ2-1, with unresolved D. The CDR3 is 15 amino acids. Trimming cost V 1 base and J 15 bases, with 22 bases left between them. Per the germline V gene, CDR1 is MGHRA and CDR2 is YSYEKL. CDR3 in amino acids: CASSQVVSPVGFRFF. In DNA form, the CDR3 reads TGCGCCAGCAGCCAAGTGGTAAGCCCCGTGGGGTTTCGGTTCTTC.

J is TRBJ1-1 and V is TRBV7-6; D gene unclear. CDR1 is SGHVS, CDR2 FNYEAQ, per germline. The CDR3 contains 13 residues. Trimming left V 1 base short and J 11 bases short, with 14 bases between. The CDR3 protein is CASSLDPSGSAFF. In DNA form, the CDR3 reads TGTGCCAGCAGCTTAGACCCGTCGGGGTCGGCTTTCTTT.

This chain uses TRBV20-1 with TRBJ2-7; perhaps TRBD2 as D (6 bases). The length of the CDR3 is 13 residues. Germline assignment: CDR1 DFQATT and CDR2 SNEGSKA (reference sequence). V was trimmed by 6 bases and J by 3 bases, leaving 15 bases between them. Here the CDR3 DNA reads TGCAGTGCCAATGGACTACCAAGCTACGAGCAGTACTTC. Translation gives CSANGLPSYEQYF.

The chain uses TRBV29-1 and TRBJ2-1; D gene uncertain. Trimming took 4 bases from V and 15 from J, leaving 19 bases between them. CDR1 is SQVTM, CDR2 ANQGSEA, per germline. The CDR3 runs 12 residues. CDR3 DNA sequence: TGCAGCGTTGGATCTATGGCCGGCCTGCCGTTCTTC. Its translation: CSVGSMAGLPFF.

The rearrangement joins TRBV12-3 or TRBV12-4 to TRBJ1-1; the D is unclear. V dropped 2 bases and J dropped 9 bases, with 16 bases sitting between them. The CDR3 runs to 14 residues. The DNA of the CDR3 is TGTGCCAGCAGTTTATCCGGAGGCCGCCGAAAAGCTTTCTTT. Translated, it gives CASSLSGGRRKAFF.

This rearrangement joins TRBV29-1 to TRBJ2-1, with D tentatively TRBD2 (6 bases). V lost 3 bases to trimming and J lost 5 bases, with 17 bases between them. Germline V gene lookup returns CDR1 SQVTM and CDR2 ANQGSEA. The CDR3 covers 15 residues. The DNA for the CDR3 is TGCAGCGTTGACGGCGATAGCGGATCGAACAATGAGCAGTTCTTC. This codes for CSVDGDSGSNNEQFF.

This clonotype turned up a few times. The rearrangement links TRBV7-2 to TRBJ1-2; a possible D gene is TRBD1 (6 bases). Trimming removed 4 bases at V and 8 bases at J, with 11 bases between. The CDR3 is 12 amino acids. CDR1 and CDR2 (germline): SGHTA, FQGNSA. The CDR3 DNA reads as TGTGCCAGCAGCTGGAACAGGGAGGGCTACACCTTC. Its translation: CASSWNREGYTF.

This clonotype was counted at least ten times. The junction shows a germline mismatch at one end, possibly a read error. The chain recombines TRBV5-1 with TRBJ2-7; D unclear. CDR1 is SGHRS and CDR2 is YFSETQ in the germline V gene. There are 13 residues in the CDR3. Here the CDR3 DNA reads TGTGCCAGCAGCTTGGTCGGATCCTACGAGCAGTACTTC. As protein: CASSLVGSYEQYF.

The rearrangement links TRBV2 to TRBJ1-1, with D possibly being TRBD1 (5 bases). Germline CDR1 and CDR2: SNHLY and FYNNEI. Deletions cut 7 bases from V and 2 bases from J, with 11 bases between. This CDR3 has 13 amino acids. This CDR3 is CASMYRPNTEAFF. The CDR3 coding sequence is TGTGCCAGCATGTACAGGCCTAACACTGAAGCTTTCTTT. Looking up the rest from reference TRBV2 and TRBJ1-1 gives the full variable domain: EPEVTQTPSHQVTQMGQEVILRCVPISNHLYFYWYRQILGQKVEFLVSFYNNEISEKSEIFDDQFSVERPDGSNFTLKIRSTKLEDSAMYFCASMYRPNTEAFFGQGTRLTVV.